These T cell receptor beta chains were read from a single sample in a study of blood T cell repertoires in COVID-19. Sequencing used immunoSEQ multiplex PCR; TCRdb keeps in-frame clones, though not all of them. The sample lists fewer than 55,000 clones, around 82% seen once, with more than 2.5% in the top ten. The specimen sequenced was peripheral blood. Receptors originate from a woman aged 60 to 75 with acute or convalescent COVID-19. Each CDR3 is given with its conserved first and last residue. D genes are given only for firm matches. Clone size is stated in some rows and not others, as once, few, many or a class when expanded.

V gene: TRBV7-8; clone size: -; D gene: -; J gene: TRBJ2-1; CDR3 protein: CASSLTTAYNEQFF; CDR3 DNA: TGTGCCAGCAGCTTGACGACAGCTTACAATGAGCAGTTCTTC
V gene: TRBV28; clone size: -; D gene: -; J gene: TRBJ1-3; CDR3 protein: CASSLIIRNTIYF; CDR3 DNA: TGTGCCAGCAGTTTAATTATCCGGAACACCATATATTTT
V gene: TRBV6-5; clone size: -; D gene: -; J gene: TRBJ2-5; CDR3 protein: CASVRGQLQETQYF; CDR3 DNA: TGTGCCAGCGTCCGAGGACAGTTACAAGAGACCCAGTACTTC
V gene: TRBV9; clone size: -; D gene: -; J gene: TRBJ2-7; CDR3 protein: CASSVDAGHNEQYF; CDR3 DNA: TGTGCCAGCAGCGTAGATGCGGGCCACAACGAGCAGTACTTC
V gene: TRBV19; clone size: once; D gene: TRBD1; J gene: TRBJ2-1; CDR3 protein: CASNTGGGRKGQFF; CDR3 DNA: TGTGCCAGTAACACAGGGGGCGGCCGTAAGGGGCAGTTCTTC
V gene: TRBV18; clone size: -; D gene: TRBD2; J gene: TRBJ2-1; CDR3 protein: CASSLPFSLAGYNEQFF; CDR3 DNA: TGTGCCAGCTCACTGCCGTTTTCGCTAGCGGGGTACAATGAGCAGTTCTTC
V gene: TRBV6-5; clone size: -; D gene: TRBD1; J gene: TRBJ1-1; CDR3 protein: CASRSLDRGGTEAFF; CDR3 DNA: TGTGCCAGCAGATCCCTTGACAGGGGGGGCACTGAAGCTTTCTTT
V gene: TRBV4-2; clone size: -; D gene: -; J gene: TRBJ1-2; CDR3 protein: CASSQDSTVIGGVNYGYTF; CDR3 DNA: TGTGCCAGCAGCCAAGATTCCACAGTTATCGGGGGTGTTAACTATGGCTACACCTTC
V gene: TRBV29-1; clone size: once; D gene: -; J gene: TRBJ1-5; CDR3 protein: CSAVVGGNQPQHF; CDR3 DNA: TGCAGTGCTGTAGTCGGAGGCAATCAGCCCCAGCATTTT
V gene: TRBV7-9; clone size: -; D gene: -; J gene: TRBJ2-7; CDR3 protein: CASSLMAGSYEQYF; CDR3 DNA: TGTGCCAGCAGCTTAATGGCAGGCTCCTACGAGCAGTACTTC
V gene: TRBV6-5; clone size: -; D gene: TRBD2; J gene: TRBJ2-5; CDR3 protein: CASSYLPSGYQETQYF; CDR3 DNA: TGTGCCAGCAGTTATCTCCCTAGCGGCTACCAAGAGACCCAGTACTTC
V gene: TRBV10-2; clone size: -; D gene: -; J gene: TRBJ1-1; CDR3 protein: CASSENRVGTEAFF; CDR3 DNA: TGCGCCAGCAGTGAGAACAGGGTGGGCACTGAAGCTTTCTTT
V gene: TRBV2; clone size: -; D gene: -; J gene: TRBJ1-1; CDR3 protein: CASRAYRNTEAFF; CDR3 DNA: TGTGCCAGCAGGGCCTACAGGAACACTGAAGCTTTCTTT
V gene: TRBV6-5; clone size: -; D gene: -; J gene: TRBJ1-5; CDR3 protein: CASRTGSNQPQHF; CDR3 DNA: TGTGCCAGCAGGACAGGCTCAAATCAGCCCCAGCATTTT
V gene: TRBV5-1; clone size: -; D gene: -; J gene: TRBJ1-4; CDR3 protein: CASSLDRADEKLFF; CDR3 DNA: TGCGCCAGCAGCTTGGACAGGGCGGATGAAAAACTGTTTTTT
V gene: TRBV7-3; clone size: -; D gene: TRBD2; J gene: TRBJ2-2; CDR3 protein: CASSSEWGRDTGELFF; CDR3 DNA: TGTGCCAGCAGCTCGGAATGGGGGAGGGACACCGGGGAGCTGTTTTTT
V gene: TRBV7-9; clone size: -; D gene: TRBD1; J gene: TRBJ2-5; CDR3 protein: CASSLGDRGLQETQYF; CDR3 DNA: TGTGCCAGCAGCTTAGGGGACAGGGGACTTCAAGAGACCCAGTACTTC
V gene: TRBV5-1; clone size: -; D gene: -; J gene: TRBJ2-2; CDR3 protein: CASSPLGGESTGELFF; CDR3 DNA: TGCGCCAGCAGCCCATTAGGAGGGGAGAGCACCGGGGAGCTGTTTTTT
V gene: TRBV27; clone size: -; D gene: -; J gene: TRBJ2-3; CDR3 protein: CASRRENTDTQYF; CDR3 DNA: TGTGCCAGTCGGAGGGAGAACACAGATACGCAGTATTTT
V gene: TRBV28; clone size: -; D gene: TRBD1; J gene: TRBJ2-4; CDR3 protein: CASSPLWDRDYLGAKNIQYF; CDR3 DNA: TGTGCCAGCAGTCCCCTCTGGGACAGGGATTATTTGGGCGCCAAAAACATTCAGTACTTC
V gene: TRBV28; clone size: -; D gene: -; J gene: TRBJ2-3; CDR3 protein: CASSLLGLLTDTQYF; CDR3 DNA: TGTGCCAGCAGTTTATTGGGACTTCTCACAGATACGCAGTATTTT
V gene: TRBV28; clone size: -; D gene: -; J gene: TRBJ1-4; CDR3 protein: CASRLLQASNEKLFF; CDR3 DNA: TGTGCCAGCAGACTCCTACAGGCTTCGAATGAAAAACTGTTTTTT
V gene: TRBV19; clone size: -; D gene: -; J gene: TRBJ1-6; CDR3 protein: CASSMGKDGGRPLHF; CDR3 DNA: TGTGCCAGTAGTATGGGGAAGGACGGGGGACGACCCCTCCACTTT
V gene: TRBV20-1; clone size: -; D gene: TRBD2; J gene: TRBJ2-5; CDR3 protein: CSASTSGRSQETQYF; CDR3 DNA: TGCAGTGCTAGTACTAGCGGGAGAAGCCAAGAGACCCAGTACTTC
V gene: TRBV5-4; clone size: few; D gene: TRBD2; J gene: TRBJ2-2; CDR3 protein: CASSLAGVRGTGELFF; CDR3 DNA: TGTGCCAGCAGCCTAGCGGGAGTGAGGGGCACCGGGGAGCTGTTTTTT
V gene: TRBV15; clone size: few; D gene: TRBD2; J gene: TRBJ2-5; CDR3 protein: CATKLAGGQETQYF; CDR3 DNA: TGTGCCACCAAATTAGCGGGGGGACAAGAGACCCAGTACTTC
V gene: TRBV6-5; clone size: medium-sized; D gene: -; J gene: TRBJ1-3; CDR3 protein: CASSPQGIEGNTIYF; CDR3 DNA: TGTGCCAGCAGTCCACAGGGAATTGAGGGAAACACCATATATTTT
V gene: TRBV5-6; clone size: -; D gene: TRBD1; J gene: TRBJ1-2; CDR3 protein: CASSLGGTGINYGYTF; CDR3 DNA: TGTGCCAGCAGCTTGGGGGGGACAGGGATCAACTATGGCTACACCTTC
V gene: TRBV7-9; clone size: -; D gene: -; J gene: TRBJ1-2; CDR3 protein: CASSLGGKGGYTF; CDR3 DNA: TGTGCCAGCAGCTTAGGAGGGAAAGGGGGCTACACCTTC
V gene: TRBV6-5; clone size: -; D gene: -; J gene: TRBJ1-6; CDR3 protein: CASRQRTASNSPLHF; CDR3 DNA: TGTGCCAGCAGACAAAGGACAGCAAGTAATTCACCCCTCCACTTT
V gene: TRBV18; clone size: -; D gene: -; J gene: TRBJ1-1; CDR3 protein: CASSPERVATEAFF; CDR3 DNA: TGTGCCAGCTCACCTGAGCGAGTGGCCACTGAAGCTTTCTTT
V gene: TRBV19; clone size: -; D gene: -; J gene: TRBJ1-3; CDR3 protein: CASNESGGNTIYF; CDR3 DNA: TGTGCCAGTAACGAAAGCGGTGGAAACACCATATATTTT
V gene: TRBV3-1/TRBV3-2; clone size: -; D gene: -; J gene: TRBJ2-7; CDR3 protein: CASSQATYEQYF; CDR3 DNA: TGTGCCAGCAGCCAAGCCACATACGAGCAGTACTTC
V gene: TRBV12-5; clone size: -; D gene: -; J gene: TRBJ2-1; CDR3 protein: CASGLGSARDEQFF; CDR3 DNA: TGTGCTAGTGGTTTGGGCTCGGCTCGGGATGAGCAGTTCTTC
V gene: TRBV10-3; clone size: -; D gene: TRBD2; J gene: TRBJ2-1; CDR3 protein: CAISEFQASGRENNYNEQFF; CDR3 DNA: TGTGCCATCAGTGAGTTTCAGGCTAGCGGGAGGGAAAACAACTACAATGAGCAGTTCTTC
V gene: TRBV19; clone size: medium-sized; D gene: -; J gene: TRBJ1-1; CDR3 protein: CASSIYGDGDTEAFF; CDR3 DNA: TGTGCCAGTAGTATATACGGTGACGGGGACACTGAAGCTTTCTTT
V gene: TRBV28; clone size: -; D gene: TRBD1; J gene: TRBJ1-2; CDR3 protein: CASNRLETGVGYTF; CDR3 DNA: TGTGCCAGCAATCGGCTGGAGACAGGGGTCGGCTACACCTTC
V gene: TRBV18; clone size: -; D gene: -; J gene: TRBJ2-1; CDR3 protein: CASSLSGSFNEQFF; CDR3 DNA: TGTGCCAGCTCACTGTCAGGTTCATTCAATGAGCAGTTCTTC
V gene: TRBV6-6; clone size: -; D gene: -; J gene: TRBJ1-2; CDR3 protein: CASSSDSRGGYTF; CDR3 DNA: TGTGCCAGCAGTTCCGATTCGCGAGGTGGCTACACCTTC
V gene: TRBV18; clone size: few; D gene: -; J gene: TRBJ1-5; CDR3 protein: CASSPGRYSNQPQHF; CDR3 DNA: TGTGCCAGCTCACCAGGTCGGTATAGCAATCAGCCCCAGCATTTT
V gene: TRBV7-2; clone size: -; D gene: TRBD1; J gene: TRBJ1-2; CDR3 protein: CASSPIGTGGDGYTF; CDR3 DNA: TGTGCCAGCAGCCCGATTGGGACAGGGGGCGATGGCTACACCTTC
V gene: TRBV14; clone size: -; D gene: TRBD1; J gene: TRBJ2-7; CDR3 protein: CASSRQGYEQYF; CDR3 DNA: TGTGCCAGCAGCCGACAGGGGTACGAGCAGTACTTC
V gene: TRBV6-5; clone size: few; D gene: -; J gene: TRBJ1-1; CDR3 protein: CASSYRRAYMNTEAFF; CDR3 DNA: TGTGCCAGCAGTTACCGCCGAGCTTATATGAACACTGAAGCTTTCTTT
V gene: TRBV28; clone size: -; D gene: -; J gene: TRBJ1-5; CDR3 protein: CASLQGLRQPQHF; CDR3 DNA: TGTGCCAGCCTACAGGGTTTGAGACAGCCCCAGCATTTT
V gene: TRBV4-2; clone size: few; D gene: TRBD1; J gene: TRBJ1-2; CDR3 protein: CASSQDDRVYGYTF; CDR3 DNA: TGTGCCAGCAGCCAAGATGACAGGGTCTATGGCTACACCTTC
V gene: TRBV7-2; clone size: -; D gene: -; J gene: TRBJ1-2; CDR3 protein: CASSPERTAANTF; CDR3 DNA: TGTGCCAGCAGCCCAGAGAGGACAGCCGCCAACACCTTC
V gene: TRBV20-1; clone size: -; D gene: TRBD2; J gene: TRBJ2-7; CDR3 protein: CSASNGRAVFYEQYF; CDR3 DNA: TGCAGTGCTAGTAACGGGAGGGCCGTTTTCTACGAGCAGTACTTC
V gene: TRBV29-1; clone size: -; D gene: -; J gene: TRBJ1-5; CDR3 protein: CSVVTAASGPQHF; CDR3 DNA: TGCAGCGTTGTTACAGCGGCGTCGGGGCCCCAGCATTTT
V gene: TRBV27; clone size: -; D gene: TRBD1; J gene: TRBJ2-1; CDR3 protein: CASSDGQAYNEQFF; CDR3 DNA: TGTGCCAGCAGTGACGGACAGGCTTACAATGAGCAGTTCTTC
V gene: TRBV30; clone size: -; D gene: -; J gene: TRBJ2-1; CDR3 protein: CAWSRGPGYNEQFF; CDR3 DNA: TGTGCCTGGAGTAGGGGCCCAGGCTACAATGAGCAGTTCTTC
V gene: TRBV4-2; clone size: -; D gene: -; J gene: TRBJ1-2; CDR3 protein: CASSQGTSTYYGYTF; CDR3 DNA: TGTGCCAGCAGCCAAGGGACTTCCACCTATTATGGCTACACCTTC
V gene: TRBV10-3; clone size: -; D gene: TRBD1; J gene: TRBJ1-1; CDR3 protein: CAISSGTVKTAFF; CDR3 DNA: TGTGCCATCAGTTCCGGGACAGTCAAGACAGCTTTCTTT
V gene: TRBV4-2; clone size: -; D gene: TRBD2; J gene: TRBJ2-1; CDR3 protein: CASSQDHRTSGGYNEQFF; CDR3 DNA: TGTGCCAGCAGCCAAGATCATAGGACTAGCGGGGGGTACAATGAGCAGTTCTTC
V gene: TRBV13; clone size: -; D gene: -; J gene: TRBJ2-1; CDR3 protein: CASSLFISYYNEQFF; CDR3 DNA: TGTGCCAGCAGCTTGTTTATCTCGTACTACAATGAGCAGTTCTTC